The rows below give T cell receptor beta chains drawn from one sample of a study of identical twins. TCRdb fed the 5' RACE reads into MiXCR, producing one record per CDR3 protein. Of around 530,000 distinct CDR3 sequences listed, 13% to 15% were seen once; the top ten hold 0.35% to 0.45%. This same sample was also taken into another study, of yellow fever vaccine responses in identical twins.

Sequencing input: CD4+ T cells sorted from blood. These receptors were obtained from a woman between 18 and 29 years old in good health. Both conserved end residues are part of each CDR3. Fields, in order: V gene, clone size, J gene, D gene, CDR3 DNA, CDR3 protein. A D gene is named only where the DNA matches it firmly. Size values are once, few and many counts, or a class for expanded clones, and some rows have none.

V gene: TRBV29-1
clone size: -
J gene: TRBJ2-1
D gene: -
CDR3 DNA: TGCAGCGTTGGCGGGTTCGGCAATGAGCAGTTCTTC
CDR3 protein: CSVGGFGNEQFF

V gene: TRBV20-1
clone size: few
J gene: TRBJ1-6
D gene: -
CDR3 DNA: TGCAGTGGAATGAGGGACGGGAATAATTCACCCCTCCACTTT
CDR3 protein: CSGMRDGNNSPLHF

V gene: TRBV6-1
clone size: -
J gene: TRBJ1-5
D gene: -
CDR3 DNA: TGTGCCAGCAGTGAGGGAACAGGGTACAATCAGCCCCAGCATTTT
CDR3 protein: CASSEGTGYNQPQHF

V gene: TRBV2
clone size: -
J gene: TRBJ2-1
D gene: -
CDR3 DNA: TGTGCCGGAAAAACGGGACTTATTGGTGGAGATGAGCAGTTCTTC
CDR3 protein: CAGKTGLIGGDEQFF

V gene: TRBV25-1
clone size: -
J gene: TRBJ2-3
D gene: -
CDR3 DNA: TGTGCCAGCAAGGCAGCGTCAGGAACCACAGATACGCAGTATTTT
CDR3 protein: CASKAASGTTDTQYF

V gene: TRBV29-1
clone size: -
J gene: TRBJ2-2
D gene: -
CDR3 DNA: TGCAGCGTACGAGGACAGTTGAACACCGGGGAGCTGTTTTTT
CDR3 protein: CSVRGQLNTGELFF

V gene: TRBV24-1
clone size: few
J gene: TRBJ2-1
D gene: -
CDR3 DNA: TGTGCCACCAGTGATTTGAGCTTCTCCACATACAATGAGCAGTTCTTC
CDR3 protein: CATSDLSFSTYNEQFF

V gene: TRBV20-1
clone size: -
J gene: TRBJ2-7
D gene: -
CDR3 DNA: TGCAGTGCTAGGGGGGCGTCCTACGAGCAGTACTTC
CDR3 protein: CSARGASYEQYF

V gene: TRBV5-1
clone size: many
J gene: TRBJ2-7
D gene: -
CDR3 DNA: TGCGCCAGCAGCTTGGACAAGACTGGGAGCTCCTACGAGCAGTACTTC
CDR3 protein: CASSLDKTGSSYEQYF

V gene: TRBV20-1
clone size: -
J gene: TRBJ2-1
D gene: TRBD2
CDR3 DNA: TGCAGTGCTAGTCGCGCTAGCGGGATCTACAATGAGCAGTTCTTC
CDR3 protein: CSASRASGIYNEQFF

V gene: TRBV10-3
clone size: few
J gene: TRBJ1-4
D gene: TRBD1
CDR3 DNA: TGTGCCATCAGTGCCGGGACAGGGGGCCGTGGGACTAATGAAAAACTGTTTTTT
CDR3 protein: CAISAGTGGRGTNEKLFF

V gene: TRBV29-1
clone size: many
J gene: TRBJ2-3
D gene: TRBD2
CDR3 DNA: TGCAGCGTTGATGGCGGGGGGGCCACAGATACGCAGTATTTT
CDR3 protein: CSVDGGGATDTQYF

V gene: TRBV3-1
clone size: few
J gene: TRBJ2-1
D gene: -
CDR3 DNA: TGTGCCAGCAGCCAAGATGGGAGTGGGTACAATGAGCAGTTCTTC
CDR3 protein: CASSQDGSGYNEQFF

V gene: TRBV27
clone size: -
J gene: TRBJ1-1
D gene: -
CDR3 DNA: TGTGCCAGCAGTGTCAGGGGAAGGCCTGAAGCTTTCTTT
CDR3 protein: CASSVRGRPEAFF